This TCR beta chain was sequenced during a study of shared clonotypes between healthy human individuals. The study's findings and limits: Apart from blood, nothing was sampled; tissue repertoires likely differ.

As to this clone: No antigen is known for it.

The table came from immunoSEQ multiplex PCR; TCRdb's copy has only in-frame clones and leaves some out. The sample has roughly 500,000 clones, more than 65% seen once. Deletions cut 6 bases from V and 5 bases from J, with 9 bases between. The length of the CDR3 is 12 residues. Germline values: CDR1 SNHLY, CDR2 FYNNEI. This receptor was taken from a woman aged 40 to 50 in good health. Some clones in this sample may be carry-over from other donors' samples. Sequenced sample: PBMCs. This sequence joins TRBV2 and TRBJ2-3, with D perhaps being TRBD1 or TRBD2 (5 bases each). CDR3 bases: TGTGCCAGCAGAGGGGACGGAGATACGCAGTATTTT. As protein: CASRGDGDTQYF. The entire variable domain, with the rest obtained from reference TRBV2 and TRBJ2-3, is as follows: EPEVTQTPSHQVTQMGQEVILRCVPISNHLYFYWYRQILGQKVEFLVSFYNNEISEKSEIFDDQFSVERPDGSNFTLKIRSTKLEDSAMYFCASRGDGDTQYFGPGTRLTVL.